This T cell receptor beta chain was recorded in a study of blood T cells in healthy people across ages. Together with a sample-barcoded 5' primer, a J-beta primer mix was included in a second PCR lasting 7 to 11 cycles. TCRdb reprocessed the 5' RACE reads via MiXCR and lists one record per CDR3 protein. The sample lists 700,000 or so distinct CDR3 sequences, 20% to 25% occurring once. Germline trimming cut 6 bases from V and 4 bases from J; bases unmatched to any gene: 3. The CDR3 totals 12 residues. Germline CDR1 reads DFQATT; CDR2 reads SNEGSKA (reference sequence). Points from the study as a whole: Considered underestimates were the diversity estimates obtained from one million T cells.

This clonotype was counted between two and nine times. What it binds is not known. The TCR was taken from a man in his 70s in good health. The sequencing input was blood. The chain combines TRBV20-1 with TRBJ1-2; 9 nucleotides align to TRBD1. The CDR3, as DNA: TGCAGTGCAAAGACAGGGGGCTATGGCTACACCTTC. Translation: CSAKTGGYGYTF.